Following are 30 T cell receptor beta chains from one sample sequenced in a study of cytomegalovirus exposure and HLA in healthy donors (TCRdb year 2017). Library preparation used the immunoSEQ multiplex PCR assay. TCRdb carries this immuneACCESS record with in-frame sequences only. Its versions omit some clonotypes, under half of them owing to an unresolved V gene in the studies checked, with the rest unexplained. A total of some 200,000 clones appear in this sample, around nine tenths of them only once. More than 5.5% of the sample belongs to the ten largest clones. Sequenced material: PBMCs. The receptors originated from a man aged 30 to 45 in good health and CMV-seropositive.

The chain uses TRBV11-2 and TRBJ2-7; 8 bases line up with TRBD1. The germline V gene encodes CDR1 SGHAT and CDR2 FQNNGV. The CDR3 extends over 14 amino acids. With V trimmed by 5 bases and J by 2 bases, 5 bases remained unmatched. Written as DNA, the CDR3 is TGTGCCAGCAGCCCACTCAGGGGGCCCTACGAGCAGTACTTC. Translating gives CASSPLRGPYEQYF.

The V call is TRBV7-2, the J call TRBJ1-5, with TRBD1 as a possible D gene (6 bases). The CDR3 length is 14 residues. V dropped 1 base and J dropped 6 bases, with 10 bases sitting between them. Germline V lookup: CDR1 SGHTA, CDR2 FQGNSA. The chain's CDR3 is CASSLGGGGQPQHF. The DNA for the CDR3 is TGTGCCAGCAGCTTAGGCGGGGGCGGTCAGCCCCAGCATTTT.

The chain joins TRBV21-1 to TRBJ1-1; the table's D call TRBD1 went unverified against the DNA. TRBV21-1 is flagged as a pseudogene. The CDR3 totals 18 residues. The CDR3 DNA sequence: TGTGCCAGCACTAAGACAGGGGAAGTTCTTGTGGGGAACACTGAAGCTTTCTTT. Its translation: CASTKTGEVLVGNTEAFF.

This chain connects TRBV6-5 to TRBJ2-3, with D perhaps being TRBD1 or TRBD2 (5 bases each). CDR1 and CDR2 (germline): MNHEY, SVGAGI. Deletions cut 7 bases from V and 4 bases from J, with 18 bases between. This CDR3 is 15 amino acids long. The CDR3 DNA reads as TGTGCCAGCACCCCACGGGGCGTCTATGCAGATACGCAGTATTTT. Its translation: CASTPRGVYADTQYF.

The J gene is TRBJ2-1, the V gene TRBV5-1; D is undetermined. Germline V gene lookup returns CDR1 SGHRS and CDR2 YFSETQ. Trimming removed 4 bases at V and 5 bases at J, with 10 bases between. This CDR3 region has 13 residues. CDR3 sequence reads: CASSVGGNNEQFF. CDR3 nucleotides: TGCGCCAGCAGCGTGGGTGGGAACAATGAGCAGTTCTTC.

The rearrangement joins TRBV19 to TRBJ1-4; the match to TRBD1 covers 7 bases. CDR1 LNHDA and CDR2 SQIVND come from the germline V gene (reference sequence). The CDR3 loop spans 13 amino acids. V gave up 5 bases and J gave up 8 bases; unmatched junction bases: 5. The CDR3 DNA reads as TGTGCCAGTAGTCAGGGGGATGGGGAAAAACTGTTTTTT. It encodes CASSQGDGEKLFF.

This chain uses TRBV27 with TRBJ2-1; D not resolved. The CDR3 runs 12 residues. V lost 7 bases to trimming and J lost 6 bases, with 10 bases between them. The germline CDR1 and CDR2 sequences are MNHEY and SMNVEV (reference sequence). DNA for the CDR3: TGTGCCAGCACCGGAGCCATCAATGAGCAGTTCTTC. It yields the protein CASTGAINEQFF.

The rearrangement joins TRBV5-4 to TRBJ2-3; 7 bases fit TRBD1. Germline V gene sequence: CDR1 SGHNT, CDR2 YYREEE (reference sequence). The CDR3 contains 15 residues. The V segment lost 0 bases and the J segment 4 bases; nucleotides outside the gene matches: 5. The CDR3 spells CASSLGQGPADTQYF. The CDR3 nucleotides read TGTGCCAGCAGCTTGGGACAGGGACCGGCAGATACGCAGTATTTT.

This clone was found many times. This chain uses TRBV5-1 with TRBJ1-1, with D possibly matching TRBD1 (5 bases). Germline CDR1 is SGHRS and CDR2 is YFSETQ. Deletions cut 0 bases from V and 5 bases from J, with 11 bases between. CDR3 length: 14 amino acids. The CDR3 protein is CASSLGEGWTEAFF. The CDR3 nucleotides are TGCGCCAGCAGCTTGGGGGAGGGGTGGACTGAAGCTTTCTTT.

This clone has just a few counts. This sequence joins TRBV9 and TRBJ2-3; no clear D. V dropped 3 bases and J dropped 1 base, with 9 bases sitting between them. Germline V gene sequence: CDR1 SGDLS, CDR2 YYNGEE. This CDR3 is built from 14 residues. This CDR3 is CASSALSGTDTQYF. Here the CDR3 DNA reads TGTGCCAGCAGCGCCCTATCTGGCACAGATACGCAGTATTTT.

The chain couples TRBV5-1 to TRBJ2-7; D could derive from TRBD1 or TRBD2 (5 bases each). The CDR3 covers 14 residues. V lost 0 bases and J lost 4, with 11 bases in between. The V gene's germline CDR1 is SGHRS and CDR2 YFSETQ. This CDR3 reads CASSLEGTVYEQYF. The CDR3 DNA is TGCGCCAGCAGCTTGGAAGGGACCGTGTACGAGCAGTACTTC. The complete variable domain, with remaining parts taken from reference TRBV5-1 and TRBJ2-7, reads KAGVTQTPRYLIKTRGQQVTLSCSPISGHRSVSWYQQTPGQGLQFLFEYFSETQRNKGNFPGRFSGRQFSNSRSEMNVSTLELGDSALYLCASSLEGTVYEQYFGPGTRLTVT.

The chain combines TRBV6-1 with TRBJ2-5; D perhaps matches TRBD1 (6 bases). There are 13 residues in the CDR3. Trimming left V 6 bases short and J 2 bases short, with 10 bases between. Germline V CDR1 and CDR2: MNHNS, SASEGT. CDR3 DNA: TGTGCCAGCAGAACCGGGACACAAGAGACCCAGTACTTC. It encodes CASRTGTQETQYF.

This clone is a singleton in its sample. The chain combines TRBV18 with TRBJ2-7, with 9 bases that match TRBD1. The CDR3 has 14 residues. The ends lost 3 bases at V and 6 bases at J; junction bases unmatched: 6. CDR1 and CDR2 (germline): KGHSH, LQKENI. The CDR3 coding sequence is TGTGCCAGCTCACCGGGACAGGGCCTCGTCGAGCAGTACTTC. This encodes CASSPGQGLVEQYF.

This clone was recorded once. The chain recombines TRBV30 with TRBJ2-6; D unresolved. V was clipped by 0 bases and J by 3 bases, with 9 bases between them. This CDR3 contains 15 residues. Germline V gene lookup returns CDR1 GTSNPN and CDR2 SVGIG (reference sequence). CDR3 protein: CAWSVSRGGANVLTF. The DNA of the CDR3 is TGTGCCTGGAGTGTGTCTCGTGGTGGGGCCAACGTCCTGACTTTC.

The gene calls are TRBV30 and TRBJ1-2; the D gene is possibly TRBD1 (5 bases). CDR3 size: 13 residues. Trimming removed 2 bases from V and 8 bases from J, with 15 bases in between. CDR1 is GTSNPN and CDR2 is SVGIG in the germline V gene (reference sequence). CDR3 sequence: CAWSSGTTGGYTF. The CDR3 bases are TGTGCCTGGAGTTCCGGGACCACGGGGGGCTACACCTTC.

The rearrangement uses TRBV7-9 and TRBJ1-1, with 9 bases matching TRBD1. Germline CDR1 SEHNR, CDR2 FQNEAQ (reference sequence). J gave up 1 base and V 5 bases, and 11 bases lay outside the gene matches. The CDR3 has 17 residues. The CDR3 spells CASSPTGTGYKNTEAFF. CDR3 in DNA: TGTGCCAGCAGCCCAACGGGGACAGGGTACAAGAACACTGAAGCTTTCTTT.

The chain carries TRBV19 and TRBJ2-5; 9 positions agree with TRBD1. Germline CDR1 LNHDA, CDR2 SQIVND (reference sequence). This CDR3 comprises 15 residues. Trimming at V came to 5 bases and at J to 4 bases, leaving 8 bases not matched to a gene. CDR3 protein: CASSLQTGGRETQYF. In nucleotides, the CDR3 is TGTGCCAGTAGTCTCCAGACAGGGGGGAGAGAGACCCAGTACTTC.

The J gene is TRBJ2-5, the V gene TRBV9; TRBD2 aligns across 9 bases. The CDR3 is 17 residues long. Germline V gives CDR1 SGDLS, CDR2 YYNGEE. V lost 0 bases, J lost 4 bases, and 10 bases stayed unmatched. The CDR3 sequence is CASSVGASGTPVETQYF. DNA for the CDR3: TGTGCCAGCAGCGTAGGGGCTAGCGGGACTCCTGTAGAGACCCAGTACTTC.

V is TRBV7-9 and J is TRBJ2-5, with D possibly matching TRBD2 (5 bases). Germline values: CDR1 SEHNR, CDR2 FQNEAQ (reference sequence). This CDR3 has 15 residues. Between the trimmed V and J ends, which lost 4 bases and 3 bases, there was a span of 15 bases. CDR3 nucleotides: TGTGCCAGCAGCTCCGCTTCGGAGAGGGAAGAGACCCAGTACTTC. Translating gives CASSSASEREETQYF.

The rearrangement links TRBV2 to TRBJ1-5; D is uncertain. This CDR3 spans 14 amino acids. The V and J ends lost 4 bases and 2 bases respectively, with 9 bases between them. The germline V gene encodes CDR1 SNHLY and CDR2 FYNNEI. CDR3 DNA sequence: TGTGCCAGCAGTGCTGGGCTCGGCAATCAGCCCCAGCATTTT. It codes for CASSAGLGNQPQHF.

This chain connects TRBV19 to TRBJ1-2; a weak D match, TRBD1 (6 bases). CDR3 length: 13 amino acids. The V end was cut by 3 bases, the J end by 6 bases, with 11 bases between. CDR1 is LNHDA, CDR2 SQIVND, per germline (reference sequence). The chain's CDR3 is CASSIGGLDGYTF. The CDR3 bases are TGTGCCAGTAGTATCGGGGGCTTAGATGGCTACACCTTC.

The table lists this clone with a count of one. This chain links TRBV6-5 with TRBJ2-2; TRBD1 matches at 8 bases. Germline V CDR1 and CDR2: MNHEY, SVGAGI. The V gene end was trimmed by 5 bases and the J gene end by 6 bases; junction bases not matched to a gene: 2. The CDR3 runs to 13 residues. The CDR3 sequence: CASSPGGPGELFF. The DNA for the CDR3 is TGTGCCAGCAGTCCAGGGGGCCCCGGGGAGCTGTTTTTT.

The CDR3 DNA is TGCGCCAGCAGCCATAGCGGGAGGGCAGGAGAGCAGTACTTC. It is translated as CASSHSGRAGEQYF. This rearrangement joins TRBV4-1 to TRBJ2-7; 11 bases are a match to TRBD2. J was trimmed by 7 bases and V by 3 bases; bases with no gene match: 5. This CDR3 comprises 14 residues. CDR1 is MGHRA and CDR2 is YSYEKL in the germline V gene.

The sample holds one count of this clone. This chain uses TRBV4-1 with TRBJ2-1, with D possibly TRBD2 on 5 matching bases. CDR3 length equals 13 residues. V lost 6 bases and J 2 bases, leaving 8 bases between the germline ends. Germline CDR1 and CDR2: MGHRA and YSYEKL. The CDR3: CASRDSTYNEQFF. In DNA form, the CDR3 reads TGCGCCAGCAGGGACTCGACCTACAATGAGCAGTTCTTC.

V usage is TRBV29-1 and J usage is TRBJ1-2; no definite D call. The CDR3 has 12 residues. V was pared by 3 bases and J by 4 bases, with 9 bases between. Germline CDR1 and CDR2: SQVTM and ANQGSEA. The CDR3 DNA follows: TGCAGCGTTGACCCGGACCGCTATGGCTACACCTTC. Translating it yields CSVDPDRYGYTF.

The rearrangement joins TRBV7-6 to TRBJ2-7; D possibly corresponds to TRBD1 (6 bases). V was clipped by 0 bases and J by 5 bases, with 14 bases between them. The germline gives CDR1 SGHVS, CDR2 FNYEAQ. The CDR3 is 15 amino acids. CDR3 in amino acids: CASSLAGPPGDEQYF. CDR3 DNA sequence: TGTGCCAGCAGCTTAGCAGGACCTCCAGGGGACGAGCAGTACTTC. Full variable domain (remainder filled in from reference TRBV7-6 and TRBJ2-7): GAGVSQSPRYKVTKRGQDVALRCDPISGHVSLYWYRQALGQGPEFLTYFNYEAQQDKSGLPNDRFSAERPEGSISTLTIQRTEQRDSAMYRCASSLAGPPGDEQYFGPGTRLTVT.

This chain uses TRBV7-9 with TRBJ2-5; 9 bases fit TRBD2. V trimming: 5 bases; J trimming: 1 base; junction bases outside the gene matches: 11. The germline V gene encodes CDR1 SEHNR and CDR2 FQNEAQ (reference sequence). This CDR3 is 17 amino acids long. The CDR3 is CASSHPVAGEFQETQYF. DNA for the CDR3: TGTGCCAGCAGCCATCCTGTAGCGGGAGAGTTCCAAGAGACCCAGTACTTC.

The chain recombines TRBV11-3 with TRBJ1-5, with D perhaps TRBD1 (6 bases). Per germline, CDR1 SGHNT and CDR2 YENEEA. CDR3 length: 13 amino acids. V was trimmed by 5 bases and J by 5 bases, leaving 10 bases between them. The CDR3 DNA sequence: TGTGCCAGCAGCCAGGGGTCGGATCAGCCCCAGCATTTT. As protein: CASSQGSDQPQHF.

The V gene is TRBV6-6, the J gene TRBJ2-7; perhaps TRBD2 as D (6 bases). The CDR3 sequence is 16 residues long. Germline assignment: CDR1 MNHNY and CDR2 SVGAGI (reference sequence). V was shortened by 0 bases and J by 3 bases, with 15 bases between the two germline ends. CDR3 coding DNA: TGTGCCAGCAGTTACTCAGTTCTAGCGCAGAGCTACGAGCAGTACTTC. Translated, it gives CASSYSVLAQSYEQYF.

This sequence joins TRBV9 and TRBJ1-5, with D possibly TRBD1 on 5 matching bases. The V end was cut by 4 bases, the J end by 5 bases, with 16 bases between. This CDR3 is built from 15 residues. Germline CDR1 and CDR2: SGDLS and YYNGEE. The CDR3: CASSSGGGFDQPQHF. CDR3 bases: TGTGCCAGCAGCTCGGGGGGAGGGTTCGATCAGCCCCAGCATTTT.